The rows below give T cell receptor beta chains drawn from one sample of a study of regulatory T cells in long-lasting Graves disease. TCRdb used MiXCR to reprocess the multiplex PCR reads, holding one entry per CDR3 protein. The sample has under 450,000 distinct CDR3 sequences; roughly 16% are singletons. This sample was shared with a second study, whose subject was T cells in Graves' hyperthyroidism and ophthalmopathy.

Sequencing was performed on peripheral blood mononuclear cells (PBMCs), taken at new diagnosis, from a patient treated with antithyroid drugs. These receptors were collected from a woman aged 18-35 years with Graves disease. Each CDR3 is given with its conserved first and last residue. The order of the fields is J gene, V gene, D gene, clone size, CDR3 DNA, CDR3 protein. D genes are given only for firm matches. For some rows the clone size is stated as once, few or many, or as a class when expanded; others skip it.

>TRBJ2-5|TRBV20-1|TRBD1|many
TGCAGTGCTGGACCCTTGCTCGGGACAGCAAAAGAGACCCAGTACTTC
CSAGPLLGTAKETQYF
>TRBJ2-5|TRBV11-1|NA|NA
TGTGCCAGCAGCTTTTTACAAGAGACCCAGTACTTC
CASSFLQETQYF
>TRBJ1-1|TRBV3-1|TRBD1|many
TGTGCCAGCAGAAGGACAGGGGGGCTCGGTGGCACTGAAGCTTTCTTT
CASRRTGGLGGTEAFF
>TRBJ2-5|TRBV29-1|TRBD1|few
TGCAGCGTGGCCCGACAGGGGGCGGGAGAGACCCAGTACTTC
CSVARQGAGETQYF
>TRBJ2-1|TRBV20-1|TRBD2|NA
TGCAGTGCACGTAGCGGGGGGGGTGAGCAGTTCTTC
CSARSGGGEQFF
>TRBJ2-7|TRBV11-2|NA|many
TGTGCCAGCAGCTTTGCGGGGCCTTCCTTCGAGCAGTACTTC
CASSFAGPSFEQYF
>TRBJ1-6|TRBV20-1|NA|many
TGCAGTGCTAGAGATGGGAGCTCCTATAATTCACCCCTCCACTTT
CSARDGSSYNSPLHF
>TRBJ2-1|TRBV7-9|NA|many
TGTGCCAGCAGCTTAACTAGGTCGGGCAATGAGCAGTTCTTC
CASSLTRSGNEQFF
>TRBJ1-1|TRBV20-1|NA|many
TGCAGTGCCGAGGCCGGGGCGGGGAGCACTGAAGCTTTCTTT
CSAEAGAGSTEAFF
>TRBJ1-3|TRBV9|TRBD1|many
TGTGCCAGCAGCTCAGGGGGCGAGGACACCATATATTTT
CASSSGGEDTIYF
>TRBJ2-1|TRBV20-1|TRBD2|few
TGCAGTGCTAGCGGGGGGGCCGTTCGTGAGCAGTTCTTC
CSASGGAVREQFF
>TRBJ2-1|TRBV6-1|TRBD2|many
TGTGCCAGCAGTGAAACTAGCGCGTCCTACAATGAGCAGTTCTTC
CASSETSASYNEQFF
>TRBJ2-7|TRBV20-1|TRBD2|NA
TGCAGTGTTAGGGGACTAGCGGCCCACGAGCAGTACTTC
CSVRGLAAHEQYF
>TRBJ2-1|TRBV19|NA|NA
TGTGCCAGTAACTGGGGGGGCTTACCAAGCTCCTACAATGAGCAGTTCTTC
CASNWGGLPSSYNEQFF
>TRBJ2-7|TRBV10-3|NA|few
TGTGCCATCGCAGGGTCCTCCCTCTCCTACGAGCAGTACTTC
CAIAGSSLSYEQYF
>TRBJ2-4|TRBV5-1|NA|many
TGCGCCAGCAGCTCCGGGAGGGGGACAGATCTAGCCAAAAACATTCAGTACTTC
CASSSGRGTDLAKNIQYF
>TRBJ2-2|TRBV7-9|TRBD1|NA
TGTGCCAGCAGCTTATCTACCGGACAGGGGGCGCGTACCGGGGAGCTGTTTTTT
CASSLSTGQGARTGELFF
>TRBJ2-1|TRBV4-1|TRBD2|NA
TGCGCCAGCACCGGTACCGGGACTAGCGGATTCTACAATGAGCAGTTCTTC
CASTGTGTSGFYNEQFF
>TRBJ2-7|TRBV20-1|TRBD1|few
TGCAGTGCCACTCACACAGGGGGCTACGGGCAGTACTTC
CSATHTGGYGQYF
>TRBJ2-5|TRBV24-1|NA|few
TGTGCCACCACGGGACCTGAAGAGACCCAGTACTTC
CATTGPEETQYF
>TRBJ2-7|TRBV7-2|TRBD1|many
TGTGCCAGCAGGTCCGAGAGAGACAGGGGCGAGCAGTACTTC
CASRSERDRGEQYF
>TRBJ2-5|TRBV5-1|NA|many
TGCGCCAGCAGCTCGGGGGCAGGGCAAGAGACCCAGTACTTC
CASSSGAGQETQYF
>TRBJ2-1|TRBV5-1|NA|many
TGCGCCAGCAGCCCCGAGAGAGCGGGCCCCTACAATGAGCAGTTCTTC
CASSPERAGPYNEQFF
>TRBJ1-5|TRBV7-8|TRBD1|few
TGTGCCAGCAGCCACGCAGGGGGCTTTCAGCCCCAGCATTTT
CASSHAGGFQPQHF
>TRBJ1-5|TRBV28|NA|many
TGTGCCAGCAGTCTACCCGGGTGGCAGCCCCAGCATTTT
CASSLPGWQPQHF
>TRBJ2-1|TRBV4-2|TRBD1|few
TGTGCCAGCAGCCTGGACAGGGCCGCTTCAAATGAGCAGTTCTTC
CASSLDRAASNEQFF
>TRBJ1-4|TRBV5-6|NA|NA
TGTGCCAGCAGCCAAAAGACAGCGGACCGTGAAAAACTGTTTTTT
CASSQKTADREKLFF
>TRBJ2-5|TRBV9|NA|NA
TGTGCCAGCAGCGTAGACAGGGAAGCAGGGGAGACCCAGTACTTC
CASSVDREAGETQYF
>TRBJ1-4|TRBV20-1|TRBD1|NA
TGCAGTGCTAGTTCGGGACAGGGTTGGACTAATGAAAAACTGTTTTTT
CSASSGQGWTNEKLFF
>TRBJ1-5|TRBV19|NA|NA
TGTGCCAGTAGTACAACAGGAAATAGCAATCAGCCCCAGCATTTT
CASSTTGNSNQPQHF
>TRBJ2-1|TRBV18|TRBD2|many
TGTGCCAGCTCACCGGCGGGGGGGCCCGGAAATGAGCAGTTCTTC
CASSPAGGPGNEQFF
>TRBJ2-7|TRBV20-1|NA|many
TGCAGTGCCCATAAACAGGGTGCTTACGAGCAGTACTTC
CSAHKQGAYEQYF
>TRBJ1-6|TRBV2|TRBD1|many
TGTGCCGGGGCAGACAGGGACGGTTATAATTCACCCCTCCACTTT
CAGADRDGYNSPLHF
>TRBJ2-3|TRBV27|NA|many
TGTGCCAGCAGCAGCCACACAGATACGCAGTATTTT
CASSSHTDTQYF
>TRBJ2-7|TRBV11-2|NA|many
TGTGCCAGCAGCTTAATTCCCGGGGTCTATGGGAACGAGCAGTACTTC
CASSLIPGVYGNEQYF
>TRBJ2-1|TRBV19|NA|many
TGTGCCAGCGGGGGATCCTACAATGAGCAGTTCTTC
CASGGSYNEQFF
>TRBJ2-7|TRBV2|TRBD1|many
TGTGCCAGCAGTGAAAGTTCGGGACAGTACTACGAGCAGTACTTC
CASSESSGQYYEQYF
>TRBJ2-1|TRBV5-1|TRBD2|many
TGCGCCAGCAGATATAGCGGGGACACCTACAATGAGCAGTTCTTC
CASRYSGDTYNEQFF
>TRBJ1-1|TRBV3-1|NA|many
TGTGCCAGCAGCCAGGGAGGGCCAAGAGAAGCTTTCTTT
CASSQGGPREAFF
>TRBJ2-1|TRBV4-1|TRBD2|many
TGCGCCAGCAGCCACTTTACTAGCGGGACCTACAATGAGCAGTTCTTC
CASSHFTSGTYNEQFF
>TRBJ2-7|TRBV29-1|NA|once
TGCAGCGTTGGACGAAGTTACTCCTACGAGCAGTACTTC
CSVGRSYSYEQYF
>TRBJ1-2|TRBV13|NA|few
TGTGCCAGCAGCCTAATCGAGAGAGATAACTATGGCTACACCTTC
CASSLIERDNYGYTF
>TRBJ2-5|TRBV5-6|TRBD2|many
TGTGCCAGCAGCTTTGTTGGACTAGTTCAAGAGACCCAGTACTTC
CASSFVGLVQETQYF